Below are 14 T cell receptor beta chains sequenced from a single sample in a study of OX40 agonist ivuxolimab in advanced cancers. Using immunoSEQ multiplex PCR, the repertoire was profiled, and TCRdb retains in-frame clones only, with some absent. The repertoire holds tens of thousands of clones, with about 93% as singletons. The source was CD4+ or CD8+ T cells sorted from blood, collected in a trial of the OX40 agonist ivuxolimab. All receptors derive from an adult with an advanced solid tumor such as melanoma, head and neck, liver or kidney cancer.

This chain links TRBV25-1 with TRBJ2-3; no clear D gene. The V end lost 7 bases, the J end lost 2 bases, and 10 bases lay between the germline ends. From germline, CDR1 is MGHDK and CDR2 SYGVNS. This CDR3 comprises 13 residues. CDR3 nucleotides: TGTGCCAGCACTCCGACTGACACAGATACGCAGTATTTT. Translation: CASTPTDTDTQYF.

The CDR3 DNA follows: TGTGCCAGCAACAGGGTCTCTGGGGCCAACGTCCTGACTTTC. This sequence encodes CASNRVSGANVLTF. The V gene is TRBV5-5, the J gene TRBJ2-6; the D gene is possibly TRBD1 (6 bases). CDR1 is SGHKS and CDR2 is YYEKEE in the germline V gene (reference sequence). The CDR3 totals 14 residues. Between the trimmed V and J ends, which lost 6 bases and 0 bases, there was a span of 7 bases.

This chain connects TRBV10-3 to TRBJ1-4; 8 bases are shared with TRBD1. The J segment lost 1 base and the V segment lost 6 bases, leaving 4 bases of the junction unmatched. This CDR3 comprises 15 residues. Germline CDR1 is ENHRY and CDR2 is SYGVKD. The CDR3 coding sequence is TGTGCCATCAGGCAGGGGGCCTTAACTAATGAAAAACTGTTTTTT. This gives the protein CAIRQGALTNEKLFF.

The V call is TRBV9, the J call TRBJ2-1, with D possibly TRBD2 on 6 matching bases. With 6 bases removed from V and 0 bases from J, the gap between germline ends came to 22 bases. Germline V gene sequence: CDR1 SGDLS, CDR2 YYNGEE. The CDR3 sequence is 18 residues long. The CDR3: CASNMGRENGSSYNEQFF. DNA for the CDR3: TGTGCCAGCAACATGGGGCGGGAAAACGGGAGCTCCTACAATGAGCAGTTCTTC.

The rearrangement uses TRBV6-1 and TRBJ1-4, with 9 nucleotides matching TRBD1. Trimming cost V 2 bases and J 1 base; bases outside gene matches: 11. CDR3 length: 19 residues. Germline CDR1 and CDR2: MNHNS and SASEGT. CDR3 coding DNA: TGTGCCAGCAGTGAACAGGGACAGGGTCTACGTCTAACTAATGAAAAACTGTTTTTT. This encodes CASSEQGQGLRLTNEKLFF.

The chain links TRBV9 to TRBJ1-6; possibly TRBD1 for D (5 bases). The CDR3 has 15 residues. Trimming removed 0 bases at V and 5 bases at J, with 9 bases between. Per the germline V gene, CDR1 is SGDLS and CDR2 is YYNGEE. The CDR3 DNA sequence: TGTGCCAGCAGCGTAGGGGGGGTAGATAATTCACCCCTCCACTTT. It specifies CASSVGGVDNSPLHF.

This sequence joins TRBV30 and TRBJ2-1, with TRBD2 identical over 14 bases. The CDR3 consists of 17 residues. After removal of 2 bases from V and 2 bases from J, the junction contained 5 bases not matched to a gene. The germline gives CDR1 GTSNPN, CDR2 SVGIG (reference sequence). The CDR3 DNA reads TGTGCCTGGAGTATGGGACTAGCGGGAGTTGCCTACAATGAGCAGTTCTTC. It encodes CAWSMGLAGVAYNEQFF.

Here the CDR3 reads CASSLPGLSPNEQFF. CDR3 DNA sequence: TGTGCCAGCAGCTTGCCCGGACTATCGCCCAATGAGCAGTTCTTC. This chain uses TRBV13 with TRBJ2-1, with D possibly being TRBD2 (6 bases). Germline V gene data show CDR1 as PRHDT and CDR2 as FYEKMQ (reference sequence). The CDR3 extends over 15 amino acids. V shed 3 bases and J shed 6 bases, with 15 bases lying between them.

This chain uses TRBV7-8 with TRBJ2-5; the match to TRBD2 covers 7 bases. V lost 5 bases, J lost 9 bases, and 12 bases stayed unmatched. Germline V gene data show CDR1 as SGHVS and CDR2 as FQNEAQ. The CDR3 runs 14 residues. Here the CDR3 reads CASSQGEGIGAQYF. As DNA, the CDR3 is TGTGCCAGCAGCCAAGGGGAGGGGATCGGGGCCCAGTACTTC.

For the CDR3, the DNA is TGTGCCTGGAGTGAGGGGAACTATGGCTACACCTTC. Encoded protein: CAWSEGNYGYTF. The chain combines TRBV30 with TRBJ1-2; possibly TRBD1 for D (5 bases). Germline V gene data show CDR1 as GTSNPN and CDR2 as SVGIG (reference sequence). The CDR3 is 12 residues long. V lost 1 base to trimming and J lost 2 bases, with 5 bases between them.

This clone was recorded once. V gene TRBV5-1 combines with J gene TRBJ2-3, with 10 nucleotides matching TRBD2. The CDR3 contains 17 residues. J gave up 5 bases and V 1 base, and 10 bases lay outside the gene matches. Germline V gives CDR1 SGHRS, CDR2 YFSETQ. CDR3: CASSLWSSGRSGDTQYF. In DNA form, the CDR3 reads TGCGCCAGCAGCTTGTGGTCTAGCGGGAGATCCGGAGATACGCAGTATTTT.

The CDR3 DNA follows: TGCGCCAGCAGCCTACGACTAGCGGGAGGAGGATACAATGAGCAGTTCTTC. Its protein is CASSLRLAGGGYNEQFF. The rearrangement uses TRBV5-1 and TRBJ2-1; 13 bases line up with TRBD2. Germline loops: CDR1 SGHRS, CDR2 YFSETQ. The CDR3 runs 17 residues. J gave up 4 bases and V 4 bases, and 8 bases lay outside the gene matches.

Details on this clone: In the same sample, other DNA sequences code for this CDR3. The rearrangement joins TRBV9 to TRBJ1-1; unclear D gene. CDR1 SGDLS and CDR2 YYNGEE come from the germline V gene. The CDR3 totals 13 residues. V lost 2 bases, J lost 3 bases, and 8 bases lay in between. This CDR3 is CASSVGTDTEAFF. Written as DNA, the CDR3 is TGTGCCAGCAGCGTCGGTACCGACACTGAAGCTTTCTTT.

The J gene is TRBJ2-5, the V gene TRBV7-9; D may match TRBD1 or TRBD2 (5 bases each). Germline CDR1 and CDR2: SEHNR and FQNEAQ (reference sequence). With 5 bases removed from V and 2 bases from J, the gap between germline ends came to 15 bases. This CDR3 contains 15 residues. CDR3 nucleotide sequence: TGTGCCAGCAGCCCGAGGGGACCAACACAAGAGACCCAGTACTTC. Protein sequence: CASSPRGPTQETQYF.